A single sample is the source of the 8 T cell receptor beta chains below, sequenced in a study of OX40 agonist ivuxolimab in advanced cancers. TCRdb keeps only in-frame clones here, not all; method: immunoSEQ multiplex PCR. Among 60,000 or so clones, 86% were seen once, and the ten largest hold 0.8% to 1%. The input for sequencing was CD4+ or CD8+ T cells sorted from blood, taken in a trial of the OX40 agonist ivuxolimab. Receptor source: an adult with an advanced solid tumor such as melanoma, head and neck, liver or kidney cancer.

The gene calls are TRBV4-2 and TRBJ2-2; 8 bases map to TRBD1. The germline gives CDR1 LGHNA, CDR2 YNFKEQ. The CDR3 length is 15 residues. V was pared by 1 base and J by 5 bases, with 3 bases of the junction left unmatched. The CDR3 DNA reads TGTGCCAGCAGCCAAGGGACAGGGTGGACCGGGGAGCTGTTTTTT. Protein product: CASSQGTGWTGELFF.

The rearrangement uses TRBV10-2 and TRBJ1-5, with a weak D call TRBD1 (5 bases). V was pared by 7 bases and J by 6 bases, with 22 bases between. The CDR3 is 16 amino acids. CDR1 is WSHSY, CDR2 SAAADI, per germline. CDR3 nucleotides: TGCGCCAGCACCTCAGGGATCTCTGGCCTGGCTCAGCCCCAGCATTTT. Translated: CASTSGISGLAQPQHF.

The chain couples TRBV5-4 to TRBJ2-3, with D perhaps given as TRBD1 or TRBD2 (5 bases each). Trimming took 4 bases from V and 1 from J, leaving 10 bases between them. The CDR3 sequence is 14 residues long. Germline lookup yields CDR1 SGHNT and CDR2 YYREEE (reference sequence). The CDR3 reads CASSPLGGTDTQYF. DNA for the CDR3: TGTGCCAGCAGCCCTCTGGGGGGCACAGATACGCAGTATTTT.

This chain links TRBV25-1 with TRBJ2-2; weak D call: TRBD2 (6 bases). This CDR3 is 16 amino acids long. Germline CDR1 MGHDK, CDR2 SYGVNS. V shed 3 bases and J shed 0 bases, with 11 bases lying between them. This CDR3 reads CASSDGGFANTGELFF. CDR3 sequence (DNA): TGTGCCAGCAGTGATGGAGGGTTCGCGAACACCGGGGAGCTGTTTTTT.

This clone was found a few times. The gene calls are TRBV9 and TRBJ1-6, with unresolved D. This CDR3 is 13 amino acids long. CDR1 is SGDLS, CDR2 YYNGEE, per germline. V shed 6 bases and J shed 8 bases, with 12 bases lying between them. The CDR3 DNA is TGTGCCAGCAACCTGGACGGCTATTCACCCCTCCACTTT. Protein: CASNLDGYSPLHF.

The J gene is TRBJ1-1, the V gene TRBV7-2; no clear D. This CDR3 comprises 15 residues. CDR1 is SGHTA and CDR2 is FQGNSA in the germline V gene. V lost 0 bases, J lost 1 base, and 9 bases lay in between. The CDR3 DNA follows: TGTGCCAGCAGCTTAGCTCTGACCGAGAACACTGAAGCTTTCTTT. Translation gives CASSLALTENTEAFF. The variable domain in full, completed from reference TRBV7-2 and TRBJ1-1, reads GAGVSQSPSNKVTEKGKDVELRCDPISGHTALYWYRQSLGQGLEFLIYFQGNSAPDKSGLPSDRFSAERTGGSVSTLTIQRTQQEDSAVYLCASSLALTENTEAFFGQGTRLTVV.

This clone is medium-sized by share. The chain links TRBV2 to TRBJ2-5; D ambiguous. CDR1 and CDR2 from the germline V gene are SNHLY and FYNNEI. Deletions cut 7 bases from V and 4 bases from J, with 10 bases between. CDR3 size: 12 residues. Here the CDR3 reads CASKTDGETQYF. CDR3 DNA: TGTGCCAGCAAAACGGACGGAGAGACCCAGTACTTC. The complete variable domain, with remaining parts taken from reference TRBV2 and TRBJ2-5, reads EPEVTQTPSHQVTQMGQEVILRCVPISNHLYFYWYRQILGQKVEFLVSFYNNEISEKSEIFDDQFSVERPDGSNFTLKIRSTKLEDSAMYFCASKTDGETQYFGPGTRLLVL.

The J gene is TRBJ2-7, the V gene TRBV5-1, with D perhaps TRBD1 (6 bases). The CDR3 sequence is 12 residues long. Germline values: CDR1 SGHRS, CDR2 YFSETQ. V lost 5 bases and J 5 bases, leaving 11 bases between the germline ends. The CDR3 region is CASRLQGDEQYF. CDR3 nucleotides: TGCGCCAGCAGACTACAGGGTGACGAGCAGTACTTC.